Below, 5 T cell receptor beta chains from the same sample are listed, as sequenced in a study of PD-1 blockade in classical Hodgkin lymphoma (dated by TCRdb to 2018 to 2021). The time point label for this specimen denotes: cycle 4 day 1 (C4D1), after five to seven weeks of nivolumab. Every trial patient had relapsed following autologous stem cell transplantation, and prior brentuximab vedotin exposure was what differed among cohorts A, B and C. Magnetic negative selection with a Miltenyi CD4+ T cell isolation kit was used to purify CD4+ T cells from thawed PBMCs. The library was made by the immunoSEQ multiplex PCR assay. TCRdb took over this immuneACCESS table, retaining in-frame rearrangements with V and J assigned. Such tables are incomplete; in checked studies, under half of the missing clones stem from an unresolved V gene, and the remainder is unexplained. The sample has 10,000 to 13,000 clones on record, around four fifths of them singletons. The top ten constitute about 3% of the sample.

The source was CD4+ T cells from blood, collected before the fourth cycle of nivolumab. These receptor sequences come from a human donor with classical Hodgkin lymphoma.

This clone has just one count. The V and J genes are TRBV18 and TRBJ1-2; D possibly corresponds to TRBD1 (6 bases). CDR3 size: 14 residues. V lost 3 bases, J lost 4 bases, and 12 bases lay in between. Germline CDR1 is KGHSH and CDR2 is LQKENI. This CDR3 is CASSPTGMGYGYTF. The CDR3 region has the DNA TGTGCCAGCTCACCTACAGGGATGGGCTATGGCTACACCTTC.

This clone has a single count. Written as DNA, the CDR3 is TGTGCCAGCAGACGGTTTGGGGGCAGGTATGGCTACACCTTC. Residues: CASRRFGGRYGYTF. This chain uses TRBV28 with TRBJ1-2; D possibly corresponds to TRBD1 (6 bases). Germline CDR1 reads MDHEN; CDR2 reads SYDVKM. V lost 6 bases and J 5 bases, leaving 16 bases between the germline ends. This CDR3 comprises 14 residues.

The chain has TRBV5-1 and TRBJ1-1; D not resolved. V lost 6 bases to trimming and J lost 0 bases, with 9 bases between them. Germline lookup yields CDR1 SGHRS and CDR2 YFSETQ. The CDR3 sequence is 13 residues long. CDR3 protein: CASKRQLNTEAFF. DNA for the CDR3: TGCGCCAGCAAAAGGCAGCTGAACACTGAAGCTTTCTTT. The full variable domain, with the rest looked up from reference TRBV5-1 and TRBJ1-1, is KAGVTQTPRYLIKTRGQQVTLSCSPISGHRSVSWYQQTPGQGLQFLFEYFSETQRNKGNFPGRFSGRQFSNSRSEMNVSTLELGDSALYLCASKRQLNTEAFFGQGTRLTVV.

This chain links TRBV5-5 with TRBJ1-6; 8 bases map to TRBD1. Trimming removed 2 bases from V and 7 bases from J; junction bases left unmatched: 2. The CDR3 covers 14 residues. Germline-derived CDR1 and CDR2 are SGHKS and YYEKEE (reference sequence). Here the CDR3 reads CASSFRDRNSPLHF. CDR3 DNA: TGTGCCAGCAGCTTCCGGGACAGGAATTCACCCCTCCACTTT.

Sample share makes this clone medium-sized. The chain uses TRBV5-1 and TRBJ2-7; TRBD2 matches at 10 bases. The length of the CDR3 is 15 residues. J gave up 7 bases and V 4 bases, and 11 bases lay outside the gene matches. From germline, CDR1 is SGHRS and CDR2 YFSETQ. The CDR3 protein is CASSPSLAGVSEQYF. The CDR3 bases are TGCGCCAGCAGCCCCTCCCTAGCGGGAGTAAGTGAGCAGTACTTC.